This T cell receptor beta chain was identified during a study of tumor-infiltrating lymphocytes in primary liver carcinoma. Study-level information: The patients comprised men and women between the ages of 30 and 69 years.

Of note for this clonotype: Its specificity is not known. Its ends do not fully match the called genes, so a read error is possible.

Priming with a constant-region primer yielded TCR beta cDNA from 500 ng total RNA. Each TCR beta library was derived from three nested multiplex PCR rounds that employed slightly modified ARM-PCR. For about 11 cycles apiece, the opening two PCR rounds ran with TRBV1-TRBV30 forward primers and a C-beta reverse primer. MiXCR, run by TCRdb on the multiplex PCR reads, gives a single entry per CDR3 protein. The sample has tens of thousands of distinct CDR3 sequences; under 75% are singletons. The CDR3 is made up of 16 amino acids. Germline-derived CDR1 and CDR2 are MNHEY and SVGEGT. Study observations and caveats: The top-250-clone fraction was significantly higher in tumors than in blood (p = 0.039). Paired tumor-adjacent and tumor-blood samples overlapped less than tumor region pairs did.

Co-extraction yielded RNA and DNA from roughly 20-30 mg of unsorted bulk tissue. Patients' primary liver carcinoma was surgically resected. The genes are TRBV6-2 or TRBV6-3 and TRBJ2-1; the D is unclear. The sequence came from a man in his forties or fifties with primary liver carcinoma and hepatitis B virus infection. Sequenced: tumor-adjacent normal liver tissue. CDR3 coding DNA: TGTGCCAGCGGTTACGGTGGGCAGTGGCCCTACAATGAGCAGTTCTTC. Encoded protein: CASGYGGQWPYNEQFF.